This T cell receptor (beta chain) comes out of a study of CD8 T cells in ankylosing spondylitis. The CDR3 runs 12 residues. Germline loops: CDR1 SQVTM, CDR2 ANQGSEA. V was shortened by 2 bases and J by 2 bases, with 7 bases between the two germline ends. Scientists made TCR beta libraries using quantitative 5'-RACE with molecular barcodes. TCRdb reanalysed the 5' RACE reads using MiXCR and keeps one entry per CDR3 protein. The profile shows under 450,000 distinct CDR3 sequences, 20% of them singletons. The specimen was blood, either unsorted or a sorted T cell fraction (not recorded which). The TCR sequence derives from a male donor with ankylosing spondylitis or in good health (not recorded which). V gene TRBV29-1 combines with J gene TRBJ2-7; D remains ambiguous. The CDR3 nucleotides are TGCAGCGTTGAATCTCGACCCTACGAGCAGTACTTC. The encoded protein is CSVESRPYEQYF.